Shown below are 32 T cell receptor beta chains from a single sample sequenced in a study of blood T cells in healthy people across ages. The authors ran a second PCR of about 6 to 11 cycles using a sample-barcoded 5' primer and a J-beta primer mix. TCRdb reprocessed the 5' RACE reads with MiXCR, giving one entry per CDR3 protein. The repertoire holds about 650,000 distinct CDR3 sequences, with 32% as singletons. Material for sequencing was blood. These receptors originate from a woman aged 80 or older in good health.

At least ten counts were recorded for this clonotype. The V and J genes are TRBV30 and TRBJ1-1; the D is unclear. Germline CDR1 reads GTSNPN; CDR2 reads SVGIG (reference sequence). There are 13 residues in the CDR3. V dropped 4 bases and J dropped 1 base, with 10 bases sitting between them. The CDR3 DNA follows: TGTGCCTGGACAGGCAGGCCGAACACTGAAGCTTTCTTT. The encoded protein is CAWTGRPNTEAFF.

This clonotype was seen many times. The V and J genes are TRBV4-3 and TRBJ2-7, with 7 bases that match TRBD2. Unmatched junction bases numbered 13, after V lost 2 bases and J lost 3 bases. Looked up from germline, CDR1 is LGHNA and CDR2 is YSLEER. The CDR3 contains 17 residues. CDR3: CASSQSVGSGYVYEQYF. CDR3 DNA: TGCGCCAGCAGCCAAAGCGTCGGTAGCGGGTATGTCTACGAGCAGTACTTC.

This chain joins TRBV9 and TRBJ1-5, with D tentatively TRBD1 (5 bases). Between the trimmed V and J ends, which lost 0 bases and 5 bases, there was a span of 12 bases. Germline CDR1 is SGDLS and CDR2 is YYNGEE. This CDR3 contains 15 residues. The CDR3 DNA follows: TGTGCCAGCAGCGTAGATGGGGGGAGCGATCAGCCCCAGCATTTT. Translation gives CASSVDGGSDQPQHF.

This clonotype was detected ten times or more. CDR3 in DNA: TGTGCCAGCAGGCCTCTGCGACGGCTTACCTACGAGCAGTACTTC. Translating gives CASRPLRRLTYEQYF. V is TRBV11-2 and J is TRBJ2-7; D is unclear. Trimming removed 6 bases at V and 2 bases at J, with 17 bases between. Germline V lookup: CDR1 SGHAT, CDR2 FQNNGV. The CDR3 is 15 amino acids. Variable domain in full (rest from reference TRBV11-2 and TRBJ2-7): EAGVAQSPRYKIIEKRQSVAFWCNPISGHATLYWYQQILGQGPKLLIQFQNNGVVDDSQLPKDRFSAERLKGVDSTLKIQPAKLEDSAVYLCASRPLRRLTYEQYFGPGTRLTVT.

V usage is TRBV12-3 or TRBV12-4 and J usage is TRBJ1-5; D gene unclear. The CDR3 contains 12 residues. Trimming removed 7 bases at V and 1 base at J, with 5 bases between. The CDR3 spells CASTLSNQPQHF. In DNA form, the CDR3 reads TGTGCCAGCACCCTAAGCAATCAGCCCCAGCATTTT.

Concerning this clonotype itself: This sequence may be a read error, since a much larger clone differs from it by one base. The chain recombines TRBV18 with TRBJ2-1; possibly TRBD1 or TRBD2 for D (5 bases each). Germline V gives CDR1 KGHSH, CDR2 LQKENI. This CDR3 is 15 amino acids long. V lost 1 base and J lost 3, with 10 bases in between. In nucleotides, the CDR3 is TGTGCCAGCTCACCACGAGGGGAGCGCTACAATGAGCAGTTCTTC. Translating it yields CASSPRGERYNEQFF.

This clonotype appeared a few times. The CDR3 region is CASSPHGLAGHNTGELFF. The CDR3 DNA reads as TGTGCCAGCAGCCCACATGGGCTAGCGGGGCATAACACCGGGGAGCTGTTTTTT. V gene TRBV7-3 combines with J gene TRBJ2-2; 9 bases are a match to TRBD2. From germline, CDR1 is SGHTA and CDR2 FQGTGA. The CDR3 spans 18 residues. V trimming: 5 bases; J trimming: 2 bases; junction bases outside the gene matches: 12.

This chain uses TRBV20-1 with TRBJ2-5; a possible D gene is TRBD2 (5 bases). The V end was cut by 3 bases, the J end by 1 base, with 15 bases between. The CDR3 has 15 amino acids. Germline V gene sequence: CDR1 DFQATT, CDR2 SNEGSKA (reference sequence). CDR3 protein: CSARSPSSLQETQYF. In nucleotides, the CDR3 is TGCAGTGCTAGGTCCCCTAGCAGCCTCCAAGAGACCCAGTACTTC.

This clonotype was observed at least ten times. For the CDR3, the DNA is TGTGCCAGCAGTTTAAGGGGCAATGAGCAGTTCTTC. As protein: CASSLRGNEQFF. The chain uses TRBV27 and TRBJ2-1; D perhaps matches TRBD1 (5 bases). Trimming removed 2 bases from V and 6 bases from J, with 5 bases in between. The CDR3 sequence is 12 residues long. Germline V gene lookup returns CDR1 MNHEY and CDR2 SMNVEV (reference sequence).

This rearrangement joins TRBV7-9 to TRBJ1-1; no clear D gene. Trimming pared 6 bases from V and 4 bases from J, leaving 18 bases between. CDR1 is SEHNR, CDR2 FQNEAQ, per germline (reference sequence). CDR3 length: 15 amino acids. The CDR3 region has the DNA TGTGCCAGCAGAGTCGAGGAGGGTCGAGGCACTGAAGCTTTCTTT. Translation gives CASRVEEGRGTEAFF.

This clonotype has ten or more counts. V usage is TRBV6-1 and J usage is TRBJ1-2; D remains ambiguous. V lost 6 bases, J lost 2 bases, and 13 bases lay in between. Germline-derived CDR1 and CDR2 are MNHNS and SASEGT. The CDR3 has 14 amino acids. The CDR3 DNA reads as TGTGCCAGCAGATTAGGGCAGACGAACTATGGCTACACCTTC. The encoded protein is CASRLGQTNYGYTF.

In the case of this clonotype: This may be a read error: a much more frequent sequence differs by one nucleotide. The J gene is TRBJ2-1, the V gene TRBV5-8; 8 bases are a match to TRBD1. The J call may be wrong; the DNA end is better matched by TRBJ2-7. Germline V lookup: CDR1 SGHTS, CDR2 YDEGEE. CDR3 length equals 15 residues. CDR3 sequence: CASRAATGVYNEQYF. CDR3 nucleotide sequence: TGTGCCAGCAGGGCCGCGACAGGGGTCTACAATGAGCAGTACTTC.

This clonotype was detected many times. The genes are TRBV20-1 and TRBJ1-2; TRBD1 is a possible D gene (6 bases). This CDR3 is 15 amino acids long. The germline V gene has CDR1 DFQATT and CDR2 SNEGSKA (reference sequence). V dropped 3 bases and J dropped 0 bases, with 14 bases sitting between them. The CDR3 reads CSASRQGITNYGYTF. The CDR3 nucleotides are TGCAGTGCTAGTCGGCAGGGGATAACTAACTATGGCTACACCTTC.

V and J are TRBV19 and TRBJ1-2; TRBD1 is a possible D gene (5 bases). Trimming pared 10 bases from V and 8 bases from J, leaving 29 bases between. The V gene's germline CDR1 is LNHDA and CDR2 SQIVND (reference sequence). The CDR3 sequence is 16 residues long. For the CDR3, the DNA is TGTGCCACCACCTTAACCGGTACAGGCTCTTCTGGCGGCTACACCTTC. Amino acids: CATTLTGTGSSGGYTF.

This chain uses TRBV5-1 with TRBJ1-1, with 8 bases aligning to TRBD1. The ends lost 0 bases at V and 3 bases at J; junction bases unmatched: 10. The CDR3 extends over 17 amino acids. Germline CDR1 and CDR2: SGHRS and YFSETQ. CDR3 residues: CASSLAGTTGGDTEAFF. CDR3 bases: TGCGCCAGCAGCTTGGCGGGGACTACAGGGGGGGACACTGAAGCTTTCTTT.

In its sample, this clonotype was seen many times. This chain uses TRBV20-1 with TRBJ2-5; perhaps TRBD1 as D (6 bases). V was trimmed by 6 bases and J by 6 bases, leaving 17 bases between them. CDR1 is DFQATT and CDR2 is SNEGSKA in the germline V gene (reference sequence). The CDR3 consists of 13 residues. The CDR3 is CSAALRGFKTQYF. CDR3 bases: TGCAGTGCGGCCCTTAGGGGGTTTAAGACCCAGTACTTC.

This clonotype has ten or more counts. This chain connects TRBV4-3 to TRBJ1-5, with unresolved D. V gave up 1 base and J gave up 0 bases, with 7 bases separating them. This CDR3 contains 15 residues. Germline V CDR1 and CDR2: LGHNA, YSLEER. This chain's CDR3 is CASSQGRDSNQPQHF. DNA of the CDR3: TGCGCCAGCAGCCAAGGACGGGATAGCAATCAGCCCCAGCATTTT.

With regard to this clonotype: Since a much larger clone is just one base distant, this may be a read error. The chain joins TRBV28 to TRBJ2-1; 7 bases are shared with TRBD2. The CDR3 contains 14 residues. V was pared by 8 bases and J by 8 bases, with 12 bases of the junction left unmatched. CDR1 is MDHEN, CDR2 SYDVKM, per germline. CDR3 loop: CASWSSGVLDEQFF. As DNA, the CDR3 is TGTGCCAGCTGGTCCAGCGGGGTTTTGGATGAGCAGTTCTTC.

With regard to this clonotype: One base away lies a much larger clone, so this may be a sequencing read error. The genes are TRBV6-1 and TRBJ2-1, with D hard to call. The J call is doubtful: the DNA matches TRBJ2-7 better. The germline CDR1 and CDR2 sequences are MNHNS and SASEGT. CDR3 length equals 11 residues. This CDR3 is CASPTYNEQYF. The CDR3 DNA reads TGTGCCAGCCCCACCTACAATGAGCAGTACTTC.

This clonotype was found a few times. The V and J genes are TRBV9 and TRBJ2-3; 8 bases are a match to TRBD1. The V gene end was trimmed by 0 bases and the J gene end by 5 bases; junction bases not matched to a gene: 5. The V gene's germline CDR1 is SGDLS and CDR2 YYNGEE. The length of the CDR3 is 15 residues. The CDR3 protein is CASSVEQGAIDTQYF. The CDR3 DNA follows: TGTGCCAGCAGCGTAGAGCAGGGGGCGATAGATACGCAGTATTTT.

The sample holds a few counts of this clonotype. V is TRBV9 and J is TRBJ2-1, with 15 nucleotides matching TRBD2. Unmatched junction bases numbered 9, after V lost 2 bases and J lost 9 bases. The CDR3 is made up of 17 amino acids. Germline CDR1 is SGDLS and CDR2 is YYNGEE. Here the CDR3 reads CASSVRTSGGAGSEQFF. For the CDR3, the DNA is TGTGCCAGCAGCGTCAGGACTAGCGGGGGGGCGGGGAGTGAGCAGTTCTTC. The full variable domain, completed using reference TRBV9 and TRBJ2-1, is DSGVTQTPKHLITATGQRVTLRCSPRSGDLSVYWYQQSLDQGLQFLIQYYNGEERAKGNILERFSAQQFPDLHSELNLSSLELGDSALYFCASSVRTSGGAGSEQFFGPGTRLTVL.

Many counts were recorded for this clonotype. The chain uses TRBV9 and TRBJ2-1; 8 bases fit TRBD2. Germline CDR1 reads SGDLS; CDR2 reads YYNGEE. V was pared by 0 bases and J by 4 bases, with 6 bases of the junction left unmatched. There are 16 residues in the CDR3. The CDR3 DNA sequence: TGTGCCAGCAGCGTAGAAAACCAGCGGGGGTACAATGAGCAGTTCTTC. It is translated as CASSVENQRGYNEQFF.

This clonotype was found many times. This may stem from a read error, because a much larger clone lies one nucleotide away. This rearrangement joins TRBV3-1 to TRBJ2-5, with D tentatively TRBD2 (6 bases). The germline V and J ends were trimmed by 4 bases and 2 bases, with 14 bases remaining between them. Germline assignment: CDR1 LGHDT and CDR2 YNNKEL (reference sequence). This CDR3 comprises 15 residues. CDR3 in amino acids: CASSLCGTEQETQYF. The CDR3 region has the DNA TGTGCCAGCAGCCTATGCGGGACCGAGCAAGAGACCCAGTACTTC.

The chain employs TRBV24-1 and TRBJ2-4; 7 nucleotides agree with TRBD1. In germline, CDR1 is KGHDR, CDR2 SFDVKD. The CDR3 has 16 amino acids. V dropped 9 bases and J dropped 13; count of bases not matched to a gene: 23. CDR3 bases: TGTGCCACCGGTAGGTTCGGGCGACAGGGAGCCTACGGGCAGTACTTC. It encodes CATGRFGRQGAYGQYF.

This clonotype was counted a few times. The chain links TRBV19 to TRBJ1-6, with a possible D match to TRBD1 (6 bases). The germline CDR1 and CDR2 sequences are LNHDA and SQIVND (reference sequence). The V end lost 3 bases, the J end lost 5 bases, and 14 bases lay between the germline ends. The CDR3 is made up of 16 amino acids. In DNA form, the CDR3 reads TGTGCCAGTAGTATGGTTCTCGGACAGAATAATTCACCCCTCCACTTT. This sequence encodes CASSMVLGQNNSPLHF.

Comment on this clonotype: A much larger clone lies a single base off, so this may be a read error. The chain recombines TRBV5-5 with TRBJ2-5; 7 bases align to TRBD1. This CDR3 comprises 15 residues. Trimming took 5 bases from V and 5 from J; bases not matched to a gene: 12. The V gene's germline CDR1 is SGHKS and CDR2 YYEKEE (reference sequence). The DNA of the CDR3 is TGTGCCAGCAGTGCAGGAACAGGGGTACGGGAGACCCAGTACTTC. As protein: CASSAGTGVRETQYF. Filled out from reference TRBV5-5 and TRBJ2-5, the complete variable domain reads DAGVTQSPTHLIKTRGQQVTLRCSPISGHKSVSWYQQVLGQGPQFIFQYYEKEERGRGNFPDRFSARQFPNYSSELNVNALLLGDSALYLCASSAGTGVRETQYFGPGTRLLVL.

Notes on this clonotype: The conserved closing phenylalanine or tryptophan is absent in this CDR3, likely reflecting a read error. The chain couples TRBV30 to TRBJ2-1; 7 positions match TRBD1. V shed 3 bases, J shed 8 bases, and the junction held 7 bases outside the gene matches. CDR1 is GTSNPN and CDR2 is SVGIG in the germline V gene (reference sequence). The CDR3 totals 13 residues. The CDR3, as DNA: TGTGCCTGGAGCCAGGGGGTAGGAGATGAGCAGTTCTTA. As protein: CAWSQGVGDEQFL.

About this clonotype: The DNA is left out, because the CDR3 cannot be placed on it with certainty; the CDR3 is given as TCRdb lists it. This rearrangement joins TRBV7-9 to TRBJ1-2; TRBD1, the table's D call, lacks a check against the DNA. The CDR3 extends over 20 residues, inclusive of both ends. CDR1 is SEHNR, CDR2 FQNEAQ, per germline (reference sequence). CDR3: CASSLLDVSGEQFFGARDTF.

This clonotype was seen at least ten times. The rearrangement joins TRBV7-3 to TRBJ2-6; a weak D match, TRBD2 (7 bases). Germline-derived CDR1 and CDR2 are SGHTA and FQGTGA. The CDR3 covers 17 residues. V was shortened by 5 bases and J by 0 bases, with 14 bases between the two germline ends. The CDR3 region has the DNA TGTGCCAGCAGCCCACAGGGAGGGCGCTCTGGGGCCAACGTCCTGACTTTC. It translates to CASSPQGGRSGANVLTF. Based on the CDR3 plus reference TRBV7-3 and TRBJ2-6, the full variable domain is GAGVSQTPSNKVTEKGKYVELRCDPISGHTALYWYRQSLGQGPEFLIYFQGTGAADDSGLPNDRFFAVRPEGSVSTLKIQRTERGDSAVYLCASSPQGGRSGANVLTFGAGSRLTVL.

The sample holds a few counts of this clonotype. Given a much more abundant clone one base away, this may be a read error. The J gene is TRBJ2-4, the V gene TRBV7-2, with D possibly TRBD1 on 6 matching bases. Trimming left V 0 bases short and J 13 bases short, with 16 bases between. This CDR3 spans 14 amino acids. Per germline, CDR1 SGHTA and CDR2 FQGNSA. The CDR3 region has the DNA TGTGCCAGCAGCTTAGCGGGCAGGGGCTACGGGCAGTACTTC. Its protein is CASSLAGRGYGQYF.

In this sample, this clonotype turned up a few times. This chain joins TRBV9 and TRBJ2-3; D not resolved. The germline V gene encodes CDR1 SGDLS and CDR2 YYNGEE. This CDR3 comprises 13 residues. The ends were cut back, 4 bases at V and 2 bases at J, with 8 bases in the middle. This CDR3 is CASSPPLTDTQYF. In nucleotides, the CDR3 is TGTGCCAGCAGCCCCCCTCTCACAGATACGCAGTATTTT.

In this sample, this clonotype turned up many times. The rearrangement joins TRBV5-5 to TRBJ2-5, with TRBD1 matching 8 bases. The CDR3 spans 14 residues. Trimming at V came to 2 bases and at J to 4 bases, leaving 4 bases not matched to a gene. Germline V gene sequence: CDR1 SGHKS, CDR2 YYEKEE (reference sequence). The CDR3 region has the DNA TGTGCCAGCAGCTTTGGACAGGGAGGAGAGACCCAGTACTTC. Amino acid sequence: CASSFGQGGETQYF. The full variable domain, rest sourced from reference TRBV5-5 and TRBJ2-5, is DAGVTQSPTHLIKTRGQQVTLRCSPISGHKSVSWYQQVLGQGPQFIFQYYEKEERGRGNFPDRFSARQFPNYSSELNVNALLLGDSALYLCASSFGQGGETQYFGPGTRLLVL.